This is a list of T cell receptor beta chains from one sample in a study of T cells after posttransplantation cyclophosphamide. The protocol was immunoSEQ multiplex PCR, while the TCRdb copy is restricted to in-frame clones and leaves out a portion. In total the sample includes approximately 11,000 clones, none of them seen once. The sample consisted of PBMCs, taken after allogeneic stem cell transplant with posttransplant cyclophosphamide. The receptors were gathered from a female patient in her 40s who received an allogeneic stem cell transplant from a related donor, was CMV-positive, and had no GVHD. Some T cells may be transferred from the graft donor. CDR3s include the opening cysteine and the closing phenylalanine or tryptophan. D genes are given only for firm matches. The size field is filled for only some rows; it gives once, few, many or a size class.

V gene	clone size	J gene	D gene	CDR3 protein	CDR3 DNA
TRBV5-1	many	TRBJ2-7	-	CASKAIGTGSYEQYF	TGCGCCAGCAAAGCAATAGGGACTGGATCATACGAGCAGTACTTC
TRBV10-2	many	TRBJ1-5	TRBD1	CASSEGQGYQPQHF	TGCGCCAGCAGTGAGGGACAGGGGTATCAGCCCCAGCATTTT
TRBV7-9	few	TRBJ2-7	-	CASSLPTESYEQYF	TGTGCCAGCAGCTTACCCACAGAATCCTACGAGCAGTACTTC
TRBV27	many	TRBJ2-7	TRBD2	CASSLDGTSSYEQYF	TGTGCCAGCAGTTTAGACGGGACTAGCAGCTACGAGCAGTACTTC
TRBV19	many	TRBJ1-5	-	CASSMARGYQPQHF	TGTGCCAGTAGTATGGCAAGGGGGTATCAGCCCCAGCATTTT
TRBV13	-	TRBJ2-7	-	CASSSPRRGREQYF	TGTGCCAGCAGCTCCCCTAGGCGGGGGCGCGAGCAGTACTTC
TRBV10-3	many	TRBJ2-6	-	CAISKEDSGANVLTF	TGTGCCATCAGTAAGGAGGACTCTGGGGCCAACGTCCTGACTTTC
TRBV7-8	many	TRBJ1-6	TRBD1	CASSSWGQNSPLHF	TGTGCCAGCAGCTCATGGGGACAGAATTCACCCCTCCACTTT
TRBV6-1	many	TRBJ1-3	TRBD1	CASSEVFATGSAFSGNTIYF	TGTGCCAGCAGTGAAGTATTTGCGACAGGGAGCGCTTTTTCTGGAAACACCATATATTTT
TRBV7-9	many	TRBJ1-4	TRBD1	CASSLGRGLEKLFF	TGTGCCAGCAGCCTGGGCAGGGGGCTTGAAAAACTGTTTTTT
TRBV28	many	TRBJ2-5	TRBD1	CASRPDRMRQETQYF	TGTGCCAGCAGGCCGGACAGGATGCGACAAGAGACCCAGTACTTC
TRBV21-1	many	TRBJ2-1	-	CASSKSGTTSGGTYTSSYNEQFF	TGTGCCAGCAGCAAATCTGGAACGACTAGCGGAGGTACATATACGAGCTCCTACAATGAGCAGTTCTTC
TRBV10-1	many	TRBJ2-1	TRBD2	CASSEIAGGDYNEQFF	TGCGCCAGCAGTGAGATAGCGGGAGGGGACTACAATGAGCAGTTCTTC
TRBV7-8	many	TRBJ2-1	TRBD2	CASSPWTRMDEQFF	TGTGCCAGCAGCCCTTGGACTAGGATGGATGAGCAGTTCTTC
TRBV4-1	many	TRBJ1-5	TRBD1	CASSPTLVRGPNQPQHF	TGCGCCAGCAGCCCCACCCTGGTCAGGGGGCCGAATCAGCCCCAGCATTTT
TRBV29-1	few	TRBJ2-5	-	CSGAEGGETQYF	TGCAGTGGGGCGGAGGGAGGCGAGACCCAGTACTTC
TRBV9	many	TRBJ2-7	-	CASSISWRNYEQYF	TGTGCCAGCAGTATTAGCTGGCGGAACTACGAGCAGTACTTC
TRBV5-1	many	TRBJ1-2	-	CASSSQGPLYGYTF	TGCGCCAGCAGCTCCCAGGGTCCTCTCTATGGCTACACCTTC
TRBV9	medium-sized	TRBJ1-1	-	CASSVVGGEAFF	TGTGCCAGCAGCGTAGTGGGGGGTGAAGCTTTCTTT
TRBV30	few	TRBJ1-1	-	CAWSVPGTIYTEAFF	TGTGCCTGGAGTGTCCCTGGGACAATCTACACTGAGGCTTTCTTT
TRBV28	many	TRBJ1-2	TRBD1	CASSPRTGRSGYTF	TGTGCCAGCAGTCCGCGGACAGGAAGGTCTGGCTACACCTTC
TRBV27	few	TRBJ2-7	-	CASRSTGPYEQYF	TGTGCCAGCAGATCGACTGGCCCCTACGAGCAGTACTTC
TRBV11-2	many	TRBJ2-7	-	CASSHVRGSYEQYF	TGTGCCAGCAGCCATGTCAGGGGATCCTACGAGCAGTACTTC
TRBV23-1	many	TRBJ2-1	-	CASSPYEQFF	TGCGCCAGCAGTCCCTATGAGCAGTTCTTC
TRBV6-1	many	TRBJ1-1	TRBD1	CASSVHSRDSPFF	TGTGCCAGCAGCGTCCACTCCCGGGACAGTCCTTTCTTT
TRBV15	many	TRBJ1-4	TRBD1	CATSKSGTGMILFF	TGTGCCACCAGCAAGTCCGGGACAGGGATGATACTGTTTTTT
TRBV2	many	TRBJ1-2	TRBD1	CASSEQGARYGYTF	TGTGCCAGCAGTGAACAGGGGGCCCGCTATGGCTACACCTTC
TRBV19	medium-sized	TRBJ1-5	TRBD1	CASSIVDRGFEQPQHF	TGTGCCAGTAGTATAGTTGACAGGGGATTTGAGCAGCCCCAGCATTTT
TRBV10-3	many	TRBJ2-3	TRBD1	CAISEGQGVTDTQYF	TGTGCCATCAGTGAGGGACAGGGGGTCACAGATACGCAGTATTTT
TRBV7-2	-	TRBJ2-1	TRBD2	CASSLGTSGGPSSYNEQFF	TGTGCCAGCAGCCTCGGGACTAGCGGGGGGCCTAGCTCCTACAATGAGCAGTTCTTC
TRBV4-1	many	TRBJ1-6	-	CASSQDLRQYNSPLHF	TGCGCCAGCAGCCAAGATCTCAGACAGTATAATTCACCCCTCCACTTT
TRBV6-1	-	TRBJ2-7	TRBD1	CASSSGQGIYEQYF	TGTGCCAGCAGTTCCGGACAGGGAATCTACGAGCAGTACTTC
TRBV27	-	TRBJ2-7	TRBD2	CASPSRLAGNSSYEQYF	TGTGCCAGCCCTTCGAGACTAGCGGGAAATAGCTCCTACGAGCAGTACTTC
TRBV9	many	TRBJ2-3	-	CASSVGRTHLTDTQYF	TGTGCCAGCAGCGTAGGGAGGACTCATCTTACAGATACGCAGTATTTT
TRBV2	many	TRBJ2-4	TRBD1	CASSDRVRNAKNIQYF	TGTGCCAGCAGCGACAGGGTACGGAACGCCAAAAACATTCAGTACTTC
TRBV7-2	medium-sized	TRBJ1-5	-	CASSLQGQGQPQHF	TGTGCCAGCAGCTTACAGGGGCAGGGTCAGCCCCAGCATTTT
TRBV2	many	TRBJ2-3	-	CASSRKRITDTQYF	TGTGCCAGCAGCAGAAAGCGGATCACAGATACGCAGTATTTT
TRBV7-9	many	TRBJ2-7	-	CASSFTTESGEQYF	TGTGCCAGCAGCTTCACGACAGAATCGGGCGAGCAGTACTTC
TRBV6-4	many	TRBJ1-6	-	CASSAQDSLTSPLHF	TGTGCCAGCAGTGCTCAGGACAGCCTGACTTCACCCCTCCACTTT
TRBV2	many	TRBJ2-7	TRBD1	CASRDTGAYEQYF	TGTGCCAGCAGAGACACAGGGGCATACGAGCAGTACTTC
TRBV15	many	TRBJ2-2	-	CATSRLQGDTGELFF	TGTGCCACCAGCAGGCTACAGGGCGACACCGGGGAGCTGTTTTTT
TRBV5-1	many	TRBJ2-1	TRBD2	CASSRLAGGPLSAEQFF	TGCGCCAGCAGCCGACTAGCGGGAGGCCCTTTATCTGCTGAGCAGTTCTTC
TRBV6-6	many	TRBJ1-2	TRBD1	CASSKDREGGYTF	TGTGCCAGCAGTAAGGACAGGGAAGGAGGCTACACCTTC
TRBV5-1	many	TRBJ2-1	-	CASSLEGGAYREQFF	TGCGCCAGCAGCCTCGAAGGGGGGGCGTATCGGGAGCAGTTCTTC
TRBV29-1	many	TRBJ2-5	TRBD1	CSVERDRGLQETQYF	TGCAGCGTTGAGAGAGACAGGGGACTCCAAGAGACCCAGTACTTC
TRBV19	medium-sized	TRBJ2-1	-	CASFGGRYEQFF	TGTGCCAGTTTTGGAGGGCGGTATGAGCAGTTCTTC
TRBV9	many	TRBJ2-7	TRBD1	CASSTSRDRGPYEQYF	TGTGCCAGCAGCACCAGCCGGGACAGGGGGCCCTACGAGCAGTACTTC
TRBV28	many	TRBJ2-7	TRBD2	CASSSSGIYEQYF	TGTGCCAGCAGCAGTAGCGGGATCTACGAGCAGTACTTC
TRBV6-6	many	TRBJ2-1	TRBD1	CASSYPGTGVSKGQFF	TGTGCCAGCAGTTACCCAGGGACAGGGGTTTCCAAGGGGCAGTTCTTC
TRBV7-3	many	TRBJ2-1	-	CASSSRTALGQFF	TGTGCCAGCAGCTCCAGGACTGCGTTAGGGCAGTTCTTC